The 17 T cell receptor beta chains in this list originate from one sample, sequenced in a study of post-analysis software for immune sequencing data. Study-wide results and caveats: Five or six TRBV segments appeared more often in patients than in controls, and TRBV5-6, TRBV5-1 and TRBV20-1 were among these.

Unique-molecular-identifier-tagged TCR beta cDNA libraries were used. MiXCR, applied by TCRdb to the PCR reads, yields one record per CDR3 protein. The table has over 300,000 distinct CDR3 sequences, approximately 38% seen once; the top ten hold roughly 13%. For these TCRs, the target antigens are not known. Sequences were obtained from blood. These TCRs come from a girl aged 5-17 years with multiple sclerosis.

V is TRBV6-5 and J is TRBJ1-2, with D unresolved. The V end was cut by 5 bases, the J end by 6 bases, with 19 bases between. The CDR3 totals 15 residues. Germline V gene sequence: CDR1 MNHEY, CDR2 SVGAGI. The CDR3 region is CASSRSKPRLDGYTF. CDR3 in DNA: TGTGCCAGCAGTCGTTCTAAGCCGAGGCTGGATGGCTACACCTTC.

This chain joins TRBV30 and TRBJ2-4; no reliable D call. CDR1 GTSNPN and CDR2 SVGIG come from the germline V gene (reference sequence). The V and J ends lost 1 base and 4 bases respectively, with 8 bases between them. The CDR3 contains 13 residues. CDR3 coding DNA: TGTGCCTGGAGTGGGGCGGTAAAAAACATTCAGTACTTC. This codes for CAWSGAVKNIQYF. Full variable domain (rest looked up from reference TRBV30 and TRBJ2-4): SQTIHQWPATLVQPVGSPLSLECTVEGTSNPNLYWYRQAAGRGLQLLFYSVGIGQISSEVPQNLSASRPQDRQFILSSKKLLLSDSGFYLCAWSGAVKNIQYFGAGTRLSVL.

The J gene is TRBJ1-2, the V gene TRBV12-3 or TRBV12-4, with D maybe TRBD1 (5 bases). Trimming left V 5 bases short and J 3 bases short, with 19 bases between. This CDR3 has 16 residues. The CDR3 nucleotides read TGTGCCAGCAGTCACCGTAGAGGCTGGGGGGACTATGGCTACACCTTC. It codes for CASSHRRGWGDYGYTF.

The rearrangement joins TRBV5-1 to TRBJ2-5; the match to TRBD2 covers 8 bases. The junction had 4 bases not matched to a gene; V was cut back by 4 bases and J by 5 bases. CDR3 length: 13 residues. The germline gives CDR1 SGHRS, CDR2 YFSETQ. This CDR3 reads CASSRGGYETQYF. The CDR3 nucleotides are TGCGCCAGCAGCCGGGGGGGCTACGAGACCCAGTACTTC.

The CDR3 here is CSVVSGDGSEAFF. The CDR3 coding sequence is TGCAGCGTTGTATCGGGGGATGGCTCTGAAGCTTTCTTT. The J gene is TRBJ1-1, the V gene TRBV29-1; a weak D match, TRBD1 (5 bases). Germline V gene data show CDR1 as SQVTM and CDR2 as ANQGSEA. V was pared by 4 bases and J by 6 bases, with 15 bases between. The CDR3 has 13 residues.

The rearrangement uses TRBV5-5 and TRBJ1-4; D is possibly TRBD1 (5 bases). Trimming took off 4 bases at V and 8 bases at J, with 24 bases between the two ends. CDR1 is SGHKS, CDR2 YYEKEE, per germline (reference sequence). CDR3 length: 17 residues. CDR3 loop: CASSPTDGTPLREKLFF. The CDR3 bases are TGTGCCAGCAGCCCAACCGATGGGACTCCACTTCGGGAAAAACTGTTTTTT.

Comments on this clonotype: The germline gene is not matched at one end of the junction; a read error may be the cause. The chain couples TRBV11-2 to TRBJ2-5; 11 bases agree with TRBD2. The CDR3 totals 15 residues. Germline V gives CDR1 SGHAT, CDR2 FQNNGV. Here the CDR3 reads CASSIVSGGGETQYF. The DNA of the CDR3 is TGCGCCAGCAGCATAGTTAGCGGGGGGGGAGAGACCCAGTACTTC.

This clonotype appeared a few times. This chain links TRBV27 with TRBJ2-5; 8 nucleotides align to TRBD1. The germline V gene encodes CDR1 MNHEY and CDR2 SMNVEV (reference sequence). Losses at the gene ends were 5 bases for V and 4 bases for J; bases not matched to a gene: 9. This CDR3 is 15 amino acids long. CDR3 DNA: TGTGCCAGCAGTCTCTCGACAGGGGTGGGAGAGACCCAGTACTTC. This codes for CASSLSTGVGETQYF.

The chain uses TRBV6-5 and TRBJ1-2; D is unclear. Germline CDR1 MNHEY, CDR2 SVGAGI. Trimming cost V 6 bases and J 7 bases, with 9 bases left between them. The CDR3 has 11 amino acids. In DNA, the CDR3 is TGTGCCAGCAGCGCCAAGTCTGGCTACACCTTC. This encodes CASSAKSGYTF.

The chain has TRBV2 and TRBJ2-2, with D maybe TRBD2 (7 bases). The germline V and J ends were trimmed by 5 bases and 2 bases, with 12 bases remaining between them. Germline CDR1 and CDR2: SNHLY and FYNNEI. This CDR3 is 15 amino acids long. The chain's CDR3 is CASSRGGANTGELFF. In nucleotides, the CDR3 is TGTGCCAGCAGTCGAGGGGGGGCCAACACCGGGGAGCTGTTTTTT.

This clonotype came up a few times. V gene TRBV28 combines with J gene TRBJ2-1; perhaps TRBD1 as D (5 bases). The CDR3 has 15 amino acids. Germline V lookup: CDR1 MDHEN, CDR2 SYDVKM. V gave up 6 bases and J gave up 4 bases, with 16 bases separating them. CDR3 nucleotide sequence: TGTGCCAGCAGCCGGGCCTGGGGCCCTTACAATGAGCAGTTCTTC. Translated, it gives CASSRAWGPYNEQFF. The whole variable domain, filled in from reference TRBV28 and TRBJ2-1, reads DVKVTQSSRYLVKRTGEKVFLECVQDMDHENMFWYRQDPGLGLRLIYFSYDVKMKEKGDIPEGYSVSREKKERFSLILESASTNQTSMYLCASSRAWGPYNEQFFGPGTRLTVL.

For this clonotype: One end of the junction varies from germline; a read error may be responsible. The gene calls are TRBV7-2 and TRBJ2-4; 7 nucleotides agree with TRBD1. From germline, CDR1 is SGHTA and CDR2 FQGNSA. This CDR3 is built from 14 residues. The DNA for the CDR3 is TGTGCCAGCAGCCGCGAGACAGGGAAAAACATCCAGTACTTC. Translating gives CASSRETGKNIQYF.

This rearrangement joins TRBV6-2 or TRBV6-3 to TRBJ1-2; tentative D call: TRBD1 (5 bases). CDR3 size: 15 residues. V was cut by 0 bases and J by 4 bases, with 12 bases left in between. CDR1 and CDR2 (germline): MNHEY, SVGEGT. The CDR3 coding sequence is TGTGCCAGCAGTTACTCCCCCCGACAGCTCTATGGCTACACCTTC. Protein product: CASSYSPRQLYGYTF.

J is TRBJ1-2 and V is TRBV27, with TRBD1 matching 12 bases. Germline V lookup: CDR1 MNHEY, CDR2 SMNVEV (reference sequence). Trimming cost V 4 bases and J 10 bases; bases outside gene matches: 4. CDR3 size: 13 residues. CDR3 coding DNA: TGTGCCAGCAGTTGGGGGACAGGGGGCATCTACACCTTC. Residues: CASSWGTGGIYTF.

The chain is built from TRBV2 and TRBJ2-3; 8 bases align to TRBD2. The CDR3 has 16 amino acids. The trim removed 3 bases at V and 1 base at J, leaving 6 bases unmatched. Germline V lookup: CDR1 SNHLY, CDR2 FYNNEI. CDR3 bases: TGTGCCAGCAGTGAGGCGGGTAGCGGGGGCACAGATACGCAGTATTTT. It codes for CASSEAGSGGTDTQYF.

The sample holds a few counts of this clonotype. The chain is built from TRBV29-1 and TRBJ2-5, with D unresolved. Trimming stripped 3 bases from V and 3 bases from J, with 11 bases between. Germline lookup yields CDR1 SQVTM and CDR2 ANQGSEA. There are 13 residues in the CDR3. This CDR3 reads CSVELSGEETQYF. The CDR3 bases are TGCAGCGTTGAGTTATCCGGAGAAGAGACCCAGTACTTC.

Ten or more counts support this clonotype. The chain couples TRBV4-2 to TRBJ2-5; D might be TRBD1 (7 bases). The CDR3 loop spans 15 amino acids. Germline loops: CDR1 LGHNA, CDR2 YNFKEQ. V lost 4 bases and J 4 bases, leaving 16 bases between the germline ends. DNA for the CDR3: TGTGCCAGCAGCCCTGACAGGGACTCCCCAGAGACCCAGTACTTC. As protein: CASSPDRDSPETQYF.